The clone carrying this T cell receptor (beta chain) was counted a single time. Antigen unknown. Its ends do not fully match the called genes, so a read error is possible. This record comes from a study of T cell repertoires in cytomegalovirus infection. Turning to the study itself: HLA-C-restricted CMV epitopes, recently identified, and well-studied HLA-B-restricted ones were used by the study. Public TCR beta signature analysis indicated the presence of both CMV infection and matching HLA type. Study-level results: Ex vivo responses were dominated by HLA-C-restricted CMV-specific TCR beta clonotypes.

Using its own MiXCR run on the reads, TCRdb lists one record per CDR3 protein. This sample yields about 920,000 distinct CDR3 sequences, of which about 33% are seen a single time; under 15% belongs to the top ten. The specimen comprised cultured CD8+ T cells from PBMCs, sampled from culture after CMV antigen stimulation. This clonotype was sampled from a human donor in good health (CMV status not recorded). Some clones in this sample may be carry-over from other donors' samples.

In DNA, the CDR3 is TGCAGTGCTAGATTCGTGTCGGCCGGAGCCGGGAAGCTGTTTTTT. Translation gives CSARFVSAGAGKLFF. This chain joins TRBV20-1 and TRBJ2-2; D perhaps matches TRBD2 (5 bases). CDR1 is DFQATT, CDR2 SNEGSKA, per germline (reference sequence). The CDR3 runs to 15 residues.